The sequence of this TCR beta chain was determined in a study of memory CD4+ T cells and cytomegalovirus serostatus. General observations from the study: Repertoires predicted CMV serostatus with median bootstrapped AUC of about 0.94. The CMV-associated TCR signature appears largely within the CD4+ memory repertoire.

Notes on this clone: Its target is not known.

The sort gate was single viable CD3+CD4+CD8-CD45RO+ cells for memory CD4+ T cells. After thawing, CD4+ T cells were positively selected. V was clipped by 3 bases and J by 6 bases; unmatched bases: 7. Germline CDR1 is SGHAT and CDR2 is FQNNGV. The CDR3 consists of 14 residues. In the authors' workflow: After removing out-of-frame reads, 2,204,828 distinct TCRbeta sequences remained. Repertoires were generated with immunoSEQ multiplex PCR, while TCRdb's copy carries only in-frame clones and drops some. V, J and clone size are taken as reported in that table, and D and trimming were inferred from the DNA itself. The repertoire consists of 56,000 or so clones, with over 60% occurring once and the leading ten covering around 0.58%.

The chain combines TRBV11-2 with TRBJ1-2; 7 nucleotides line up with TRBD1. This TCR derives from an adult in good health and CMV-seronegative. Some clones in this sample may be carry-over from other donors' samples. Sequenced input: memory CD4+ T cells from blood. The CDR3, as DNA: TGTGCCAGCAGCTTGACAGGGACGCTAAATGGCTACACCTTC. This encodes CASSLTGTLNGYTF.